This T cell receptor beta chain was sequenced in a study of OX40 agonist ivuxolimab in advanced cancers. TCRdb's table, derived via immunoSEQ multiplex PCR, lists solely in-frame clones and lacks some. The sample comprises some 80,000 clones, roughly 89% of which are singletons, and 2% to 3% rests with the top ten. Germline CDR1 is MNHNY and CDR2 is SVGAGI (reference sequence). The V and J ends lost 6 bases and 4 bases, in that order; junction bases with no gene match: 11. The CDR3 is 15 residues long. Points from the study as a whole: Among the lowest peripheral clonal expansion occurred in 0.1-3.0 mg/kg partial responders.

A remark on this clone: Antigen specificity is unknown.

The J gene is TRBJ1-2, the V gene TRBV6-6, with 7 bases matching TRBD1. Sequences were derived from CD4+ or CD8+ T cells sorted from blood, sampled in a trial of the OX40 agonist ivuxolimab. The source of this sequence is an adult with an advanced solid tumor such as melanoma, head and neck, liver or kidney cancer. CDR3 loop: CASRPPGQKFYGYTF. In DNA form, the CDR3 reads TGTGCCAGCAGGCCCCCGGGACAGAAATTCTATGGCTACACCTTC.